The sequence of this T cell receptor (beta chain) was determined in a study of tumor-infiltrating lymphocytes in primary liver carcinoma. Remarks on this clonotype: A read error may produce the germline difference seen at one junction end.

Germline CDR1 SQVTM, CDR2 ANQGSEA. This CDR3 comprises 12 residues. The template, about 550 ng total RNA, yielded TCR beta cDNA made with a constant-region primer. For TCR beta, libraries were produced by three nested multiplex PCR rounds using slightly modified ARM-PCR. The study ran its first two PCR rounds for 9 to 10 cycles each, using TRBV1-TRBV30 forward primers and a C-beta reverse primer. TCRdb re-analysed the multiplex PCR reads in MiXCR, keeping a single row per CDR3 protein. This sample has approximately 310,000 distinct CDR3 sequences, with 65% found just once. Unsorted whole blood supplied the RNA, and germline DNA was extracted too.

This clonotype was sampled from a man in his forties with primary liver carcinoma and hepatitis B virus infection. Sequenced: peripheral blood. The chain combines TRBV29-1 with TRBJ1-2, with a tentative D call TRBD1 (5 bases). The CDR3 loop reads CSTMDTIYGYTF. CDR3 nucleotides: TGCAGCACAATGGACACTATCTATGGTTACACCTTC.